Below, 18 T cell receptor beta chains from the same sample are listed, as sequenced in a study of blood T cell repertoires in COVID-19. Profiling relied on immunoSEQ multiplex PCR, and the TCRdb table lists in-frame clones only, not all of them. The sample includes approximately 240,000 clones, around 81% seen only once; the top ten take approximately 6.3%. Sequences were obtained from peripheral blood. The receptor source for this set is a woman in her sixties with active or convalescent COVID-19.

The chain combines TRBV20-1 with TRBJ2-1; perhaps TRBD1 as D (6 bases). The CDR3 totals 14 residues. V lost 3 bases and J lost 1, with 10 bases in between. Germline lookup yields CDR1 DFQATT and CDR2 SNEGSKA (reference sequence). CDR3 coding DNA: TGCAGTGCTAGTAGGCAGGGGTCCTACAATGAGCAGTTCTTC. As protein: CSASRQGSYNEQFF.

The V and J genes are TRBV10-2 and TRBJ2-1; a possible D gene is TRBD2 (5 bases). This CDR3 is 15 amino acids long. V was clipped by 7 bases and J by 0 bases, with 13 bases between them. The germline CDR1 and CDR2 sequences are WSHSY and SAAADI. The CDR3 sequence is CASIPAVSSYNEQFF. The CDR3 coding sequence is TGCGCCAGCATTCCAGCGGTAAGCTCCTACAATGAGCAGTTCTTC.

V usage is TRBV18 and J usage is TRBJ2-7, with 9 bases matching TRBD1. Germline V lookup: CDR1 KGHSH, CDR2 LQKENI. This CDR3 contains 15 residues. Trimming cost V 3 bases and J 3 bases; bases outside gene matches: 6. Written as DNA, the CDR3 is TGTGCCAGCTCACCCACCCGGACAGGGGACTACGAGCAGTACTTC. This codes for CASSPTRTGDYEQYF.

V and J are TRBV6-5 and TRBJ2-7; 11 positions agree with TRBD1. From germline, CDR1 is MNHEY and CDR2 SVGAGI. CDR3 length: 15 residues. With 6 bases clipped from V and 2 bases from J, the junction kept 6 bases outside the gene matches. For the CDR3, the DNA is TGTGCCAGCAGAAGACCGGGACAGGGGGCCTACGAGCAGTACTTC. Protein product: CASRRPGQGAYEQYF.

The genes are TRBV4-1 and TRBJ1-4; D ambiguous. The germline gives CDR1 MGHRA, CDR2 YSYEKL. The CDR3 runs 14 residues. With 1 base removed from V and 0 bases from J, the gap between germline ends came to 3 bases. The CDR3 here is CASSQAPTNEKLFF. The CDR3 bases are TGCGCCAGCAGCCAAGCTCCAACTAATGAAAAACTGTTTTTT.

This clone has only a few counts. This chain connects TRBV19 to TRBJ2-3; TRBD2 agrees at 12 bases. V was pared by 3 bases and J by 1 base, with 11 bases of the junction left unmatched. Germline assignment: CDR1 LNHDA and CDR2 SQIVND (reference sequence). The CDR3 is made up of 19 amino acids. The CDR3 protein is CASSIGRRLAGAGTDTQYF. DNA of the CDR3: TGTGCCAGTAGTATCGGTAGGCGACTAGCGGGAGCGGGCACAGATACGCAGTATTTT.

The rearrangement links TRBV2 to TRBJ1-1, with D maybe TRBD1 (5 bases). Germline V gene lookup returns CDR1 SNHLY and CDR2 FYNNEI. This CDR3 is 16 amino acids long. The V and J ends lost 0 bases and 0 bases respectively, with 11 bases between them. CDR3 residues: CASSEAPGVMNTEAFF. CDR3 coding DNA: TGTGCCAGCAGTGAAGCACCGGGGGTCATGAACACTGAAGCTTTCTTT.

V and J are TRBV10-2 and TRBJ2-6; possible D gene TRBD2, 5 bases. Germline loops: CDR1 WSHSY, CDR2 SAAADI. V was clipped by 4 bases and J by 1 base, with 11 bases between them. The CDR3 extends over 16 amino acids. The CDR3 coding sequence is TGCGCCAGCAGTGCTAGCCCCGCTTCTGGGGCCAACGTCCTGACTTTC. Its protein is CASSASPASGANVLTF.

The chain combines TRBV28 with TRBJ2-7, with D tentatively TRBD1 (5 bases). V lost 5 bases to trimming and J lost 2 bases, with 13 bases between them. The CDR3 sequence is 14 residues long. Germline lookup yields CDR1 MDHEN and CDR2 SYDVKM. The CDR3 coding sequence is TGTGCCAGCAGTCCCGATGGGGCAGCCTACGAGCAGTACGTC. Protein: CASSPDGAAYEQYV.

This chain connects TRBV5-1 to TRBJ2-3; TRBD2 agrees at 8 bases. The V and J ends lost 0 bases and 1 base, in that order; junction bases with no gene match: 4. This CDR3 is 16 amino acids long. The germline V gene has CDR1 SGHRS and CDR2 YFSETQ. CDR3: CASSLGVAGRTDTQYF. Here the CDR3 DNA reads TGCGCCAGCAGCTTGGGAGTAGCGGGACGCACAGATACGCAGTATTTT.

The J gene is TRBJ2-2, the V gene TRBV27, with TRBD1 matching 10 bases. This CDR3 is 14 amino acids long. V gave up 7 bases and J gave up 4 bases; unmatched junction bases: 3. Germline CDR1 MNHEY, CDR2 SMNVEV (reference sequence). Here the CDR3 reads CASTRTGGTGELFF. The DNA for the CDR3 is TGTGCCAGCACCCGGACAGGGGGCACCGGGGAGCTGTTTTTT.

This chain uses TRBV11-3 with TRBJ2-3, with 10 nucleotides matching TRBD2. CDR3 length: 16 amino acids. V shed 8 bases, J shed 0 bases, and the junction held 8 bases outside the gene matches. Germline V CDR1 and CDR2: SGHNT, YENEEA. CDR3 sequence reads: CASRKREGRSTDTQYF. CDR3 DNA: TGTGCCAGCCGCAAGCGGGAGGGCCGGAGCACAGATACGCAGTATTTT.

The rearrangement uses TRBV5-6 and TRBJ1-2, with TRBD1 matching 9 bases. Unmatched junction bases numbered 5, after V lost 6 bases and J lost 5 bases. CDR3 length: 13 amino acids. CDR1 is SGHDT, CDR2 YYEEEE, per germline. CDR3 protein: CASTLTGGYGYTF. CDR3 in DNA: TGTGCCAGCACCCTGACAGGGGGATATGGCTACACCTTC.

This clone was observed once. The chain couples TRBV7-3 to TRBJ2-7; no reliable D call. The germline gives CDR1 SGHTA, CDR2 FQGTGA. Trimming removed 5 bases from V and 1 base from J, with 12 bases in between. CDR3 size: 14 residues. The DNA of the CDR3 is TGTGCCAGCAGCCTAGTACGAGCGTCCTACGAGCAGTACTTC. This gives the protein CASSLVRASYEQYF.

The chain carries TRBV6-1 and TRBJ2-7; weak D call: TRBD2 (5 bases). V was shortened by 3 bases and J by 2 bases, with 14 bases between the two germline ends. The CDR3 covers 15 residues. The germline CDR1 and CDR2 sequences are MNHNS and SASEGT. The CDR3 region has the DNA TGTGCCAGCAGTGACGCGCCCCAGAGGGCCTACGAGCAGTACGTC. Its protein product is CASSDAPQRAYEQYV.

J is TRBJ2-1 and V is TRBV14; 12 positions agree with TRBD2. The CDR3 totals 15 residues. Germline assignment: CDR1 SGHDN and CDR2 FVKESK. Germline trimming cut 4 bases from V and 4 bases from J; bases unmatched to any gene: 2. CDR3 residues: CASSPGLAGYNEQFF. The CDR3 coding sequence is TGTGCCAGCAGCCCGGGACTAGCGGGTTACAATGAGCAGTTCTTC.

J is TRBJ1-2 and V is TRBV6-4; D is ambiguous. The CDR3 is 11 amino acids. Trimming left V 6 bases short and J 4 bases short, with 6 bases between. Germline CDR1 and CDR2: MRHNA and SNTAGT. As DNA, the CDR3 is TGTGCCAGCAGGGGCCCCTATGGCTACACCTTC. As protein: CASRGPYGYTF.

Comments on this clone: The same CDR3 is also encoded by other DNA sequences in this sample. The chain is built from TRBV6-5 and TRBJ1-1; D not resolved. CDR1 MNHEY and CDR2 SVGAGI come from the germline V gene. Trimming took off 5 bases at V and 1 base at J, with 5 bases between the two ends. The CDR3 length is 12 residues. CDR3 DNA: TGTGCCAGCAGTAGAGAGAACACTGAAGCTTTCTTT. Translating gives CASSRENTEAFF.